The 22 T cell receptor beta chains given below trace back to one sample, sequenced in a study of blood T cell repertoires in COVID-19. Measured with immunoSEQ multiplex PCR; TCRdb has only the in-frame clones, and not every one. The sample carries 30,000 to 45,000 clones, around four fifths recorded once. The sequencing input was peripheral blood. Receptor source: a human donor in a cohort sampled during active COVID-19.

The V and J genes are TRBV7-8 and TRBJ1-1, with D possibly TRBD1 on 5 matching bases. Germline lookup yields CDR1 SGHVS and CDR2 FQNEAQ. This CDR3 contains 15 residues. V was trimmed by 0 bases and J by 6 bases, leaving 14 bases between them. The CDR3 DNA reads as TGTGCCAGCAGCTTAGCCGCAGGGCGAGACGCTGAAGCTTTCTTT. The encoded protein is CASSLAAGRDAEAFF.

This chain uses TRBV6-5 with TRBJ1-5; 12 bases match TRBD1. CDR1 is MNHEY, CDR2 SVGAGI, per germline. V lost 4 bases and J lost 6; bases outside the gene matches: 4. CDR3 length: 15 amino acids. For the CDR3, the DNA is TGTGCCAGCAGTTGGGACAGGGGGCCGGTTCAGCCCCAGCATTTT. Protein product: CASSWDRGPVQPQHF.

The chain combines TRBV4-3 with TRBJ2-5; D remains unclear. The V gene lost 3 bases and the J gene lost 1 base, with 15 bases spanning the gap. The CDR3 is 16 amino acids. CDR1 is LGHNA and CDR2 is YSLEER in the germline V gene. The CDR3 nucleotides read TGCGCCAGCAGCCAGGCGCGGAGCGCTCGCCAAGAGACCCAGTACTTC. This gives the protein CASSQARSARQETQYF.

In DNA form, the CDR3 reads TGTGCCAGCAGTTTAGGGGGCCAGGGTTACGAGCAGTACTTC. Its translation: CASSLGGQGYEQYF. This chain uses TRBV6-5 with TRBJ2-7, with 7 bases matching TRBD1. Trimming at V came to 4 bases and at J to 4 bases, leaving 7 bases not matched to a gene. Looked up from germline, CDR1 is MNHEY and CDR2 is SVGAGI. The CDR3 extends over 14 amino acids.

The chain uses TRBV27 and TRBJ2-1, with D tentatively TRBD2 (6 bases). Germline loops: CDR1 MNHEY, CDR2 SMNVEV (reference sequence). The CDR3 runs to 14 residues. Trimming took 3 bases from V and 4 from J, leaving 10 bases between them. CDR3 in amino acids: CASSFGTAYNEQFF. The CDR3 DNA reads as TGTGCCAGCAGTTTCGGGACTGCATACAATGAGCAGTTCTTC.

The chain is built from TRBV10-3 and TRBJ2-3, with TRBD2 matching over 8 bases. CDR3 length: 13 residues. Germline lookup yields CDR1 ENHRY and CDR2 SYGVKD. Trimming removed 11 bases from V and 4 bases from J; junction bases left unmatched: 8. The CDR3 DNA reads TGTGCCTCAATAGCGGGGACGGCAGATACGCAGTATTTT. Protein sequence: CASIAGTADTQYF.

DNA for the CDR3: TGTGCCAGCAGCCCTAGGGCAGGGTACGGGGCCAACGTCCTGACTTTC. Protein sequence: CASSPRAGYGANVLTF. V gene TRBV7-6 combines with J gene TRBJ2-6; D is perhaps TRBD1 (5 bases). The CDR3 runs to 16 residues. Germline-derived CDR1 and CDR2 are SGHVS and FNYEAQ. V lost 5 bases and J lost 4, with 15 bases in between.

In its sample, this clone ranks as medium-sized. The chain recombines TRBV27 with TRBJ2-7; TRBD1 matches at 9 bases. V lost 5 bases and J lost 6; bases outside the gene matches: 8. Germline CDR1 MNHEY, CDR2 SMNVEV (reference sequence). This CDR3 region has 14 residues. CDR3 amino acids: CASSAGTGTGEQYF. CDR3 sequence (DNA): TGTGCCAGCAGTGCAGGGACAGGGACGGGCGAGCAGTACTTC.

This chain connects TRBV14 to TRBJ1-1, with unresolved D. V was cut by 8 bases and J by 6 bases, with 10 bases left in between. There are 11 residues in the CDR3. Looked up from germline, CDR1 is SGHDN and CDR2 is FVKESK. The CDR3 loop reads CASSLGAEAFF. CDR3 in DNA: TGTGCCAGCTCGCTGGGAGCTGAAGCTTTCTTT. The variable domain in full, with the rest retrieved from reference TRBV14 and TRBJ1-1, is EAGVTQFPSHSVIEKGQTVTLRCDPISGHDNLYWYRRVMGKEIKFLLHFVKESKQDESGMPNNRFLAERTGGTYSTLKVQPAELEDSGVYFCASSLGAEAFFGQGTRLTVV.

The rearrangement joins TRBV3-1 (or the pseudogene TRBV3-2) to TRBJ1-1, with TRBD1 as a possible D gene (5 bases). Germline CDR1 is LGHDT and CDR2 is YNNKEL (reference sequence). Trimming left V 0 bases short and J 8 bases short, with 13 bases between. CDR3 size: 14 residues. CDR3 sequence: CASSQEYGGREAFF. The DNA for the CDR3 is TGTGCCAGCAGCCAAGAATACGGGGGAAGAGAAGCTTTCTTT.

The chain couples TRBV5-6 to TRBJ1-1; 9 positions match TRBD1. Trimming took 3 bases from V and 10 from J; bases not matched to a gene: 10. Germline CDR1 and CDR2: SGHDT and YYEEEE. This CDR3 region has 14 residues. CDR3 loop: CASSSRGQGLGAFF. The DNA for the CDR3 is TGTGCCAGCAGCTCAAGGGGACAGGGATTAGGAGCTTTCTTT.

V usage is TRBV6-1 and J usage is TRBJ2-3, with D uncertain. Germline CDR1 is MNHNS and CDR2 is SASEGT. Trimming stripped 0 bases from V and 4 bases from J, with 14 bases between. The CDR3 has 16 residues. CDR3 nucleotide sequence: TGTGCCAGCAGTGAAGCGCTTGGGCCCAAGTCAGATACGCAGTATTTT. Encoded protein: CASSEALGPKSDTQYF.

V and J are TRBV5-1 and TRBJ1-2; 10 bases match TRBD1. V trimming: 0 bases; J trimming: 7 bases; junction bases outside the gene matches: 3. Germline-derived CDR1 and CDR2 are SGHRS and YFSETQ. This CDR3 contains 14 residues. The CDR3 coding sequence is TGCGCCAGCAGCTTGGGGGACAGGGGTTCTGGCTACACCTTC. This encodes CASSLGDRGSGYTF. The full variable domain, completed using reference TRBV5-1 and TRBJ1-2, is KAGVTQTPRYLIKTRGQQVTLSCSPISGHRSVSWYQQTPGQGLQFLFEYFSETQRNKGNFPGRFSGRQFSNSRSEMNVSTLELGDSALYLCASSLGDRGSGYTFGSGTRLTVV.

CDR3 protein: CASSPLPRAGEQFF. The CDR3 DNA reads as TGTGCCAGCAGCCCCCTACCTAGGGCGGGTGAGCAGTTCTTC. This chain connects TRBV11-2 to TRBJ2-1; maybe TRBD2 (5 bases). The CDR3 spans 14 residues. V was clipped by 5 bases and J by 9 bases, with 17 bases between them. Germline lookup yields CDR1 SGHAT and CDR2 FQNNGV.

The chain employs TRBV7-3 and TRBJ1-1; 7 bases are shared with TRBD1. The V gene's germline CDR1 is SGHTA and CDR2 FQGTGA. The J segment lost 1 base and the V segment lost 4 bases, leaving 3 bases of the junction unmatched. The CDR3 loop spans 14 amino acids. This CDR3 reads CASSWRQGNTEAFF. CDR3 sequence (DNA): TGTGCCAGCAGCTGGCGACAGGGGAACACTGAAGCTTTCTTT.

This clone was seen more than once but under ten times. The rearrangement links TRBV19 to TRBJ1-5, with D unresolved. There are 17 residues in the CDR3. V was trimmed by 0 bases and J by 6 bases, leaving 18 bases between them. Germline-derived CDR1 and CDR2 are LNHDA and SQIVND (reference sequence). CDR3 in amino acids: CASSIDHTLRIGQPQHF. The CDR3, as DNA: TGTGCCAGTAGTATAGATCACACCCTGAGGATCGGTCAGCCCCAGCATTTT. Full variable domain (remainder filled in from reference TRBV19 and TRBJ1-5): DGGITQSPKYLFRKEGQNVTLSCEQNLNHDAMYWYRQDPGQGLRLIYYSQIVNDFQKGDIAEGYSVSREKKESFPLTVTSAQKNPTAFYLCASSIDHTLRIGQPQHFGDGTRLSIL.

This clone has just a few counts. This chain uses TRBV4-2 with TRBJ2-7, with 8 bases that match TRBD1. The CDR3 sequence is 17 residues long. The germline V gene encodes CDR1 LGHNA and CDR2 YNFKEQ. Trimming took 0 bases from V and 5 from J; bases not matched to a gene: 12. The CDR3 protein is CASSQDPTTDRENEQYF. The CDR3 DNA reads TGTGCCAGCAGCCAAGATCCAACTACGGACAGGGAAAACGAGCAGTACTTC.

The chain recombines TRBV30 with TRBJ1-1, with a possible D match to TRBD1 (6 bases). V was trimmed by 8 bases and J by 7 bases, leaving 17 bases between them. The CDR3 runs 12 residues. Germline assignment: CDR1 GTSNPN and CDR2 SVGIG (reference sequence). For the CDR3, the DNA is TGTGCCGGCCTCGGGTGGACAGTTGAAGCTTTCTTT. It encodes CAGLGWTVEAFF.

This chain's CDR3 is CASSVARGKGGYTF. CDR3 coding DNA: TGTGCCAGCAGCGTAGCCCGGGGGAAAGGGGGCTACACCTTC. The V call is TRBV9, the J call TRBJ1-2; D is perhaps TRBD1 (5 bases). The ends were cut back, 0 bases at V and 8 bases at J, with 14 bases in the middle. This CDR3 contains 14 residues. Germline CDR1 SGDLS, CDR2 YYNGEE.

The table lists this clone with a few counts. The V call is TRBV5-1, the J call TRBJ2-7; D is undetermined. The CDR3 runs 14 residues. V lost 0 bases to trimming and J lost 1 base, with 8 bases between them. CDR1 and CDR2 from the germline V gene are SGHRS and YFSETQ. The CDR3 DNA sequence: TGCGCCAGCAGCTTGGGCGGCCAGTCCTACGAGCAGTACTTC. It specifies CASSLGGQSYEQYF. The full variable domain, with the rest looked up from reference TRBV5-1 and TRBJ2-7, is KAGVTQTPRYLIKTRGQQVTLSCSPISGHRSVSWYQQTPGQGLQFLFEYFSETQRNKGNFPGRFSGRQFSNSRSEMNVSTLELGDSALYLCASSLGGQSYEQYFGPGTRLTVT.

J is TRBJ2-2 and V is TRBV11-2; D might be TRBD1 (6 bases). CDR1 is SGHAT, CDR2 FQNNGV, per germline. V was pared by 0 bases and J by 7 bases, with 9 bases between. This CDR3 has 14 residues. The CDR3, as DNA: TGTGCCAGCAGCTTAGACCAGGGGATCGGGGAGCTGTTTTTT. Encoded protein: CASSLDQGIGELFF. The full variable domain, in which reference TRBV11-2 and TRBJ2-2 provide the parts outside the CDR3, is EAGVAQSPRYKIIEKRQSVAFWCNPISGHATLYWYQQILGQGPKLLIQFQNNGVVDDSQLPKDRFSAERLKGVDSTLKIQPAKLEDSAVYLCASSLDQGIGELFFGEGSRLTVL.

This sequence joins TRBV5-8 and TRBJ2-2; a weak D match, TRBD1 (5 bases). The CDR3 extends over 14 amino acids. In germline, CDR1 is SGHTS, CDR2 YDEGEE. Trimming removed 7 bases from V and 6 bases from J, with 16 bases in between. CDR3 protein: CASYLGHLPGELFF. CDR3 nucleotide sequence: TGTGCCAGCTACCTAGGACACCTCCCCGGGGAGCTGTTTTTT. The full variable domain, with the rest looked up from reference TRBV5-8 and TRBJ2-2, is EAGVTQSPTHLIKTRGQQATLRCSPISGHTSVYWYQQALGLGLQFLLWYDEGEERNRGNFPPRFSGRQFPNYSSELNVNALELEDSALYLCASYLGHLPGELFFGEGSRLTVL.